This passage covers 31 T cell receptor beta chains from one sample sequenced in a study of blood T cell repertoires in COVID-19. Some clones are missing from TCRdb's copy, which holds only in-frame ones; the method was immunoSEQ multiplex PCR. The table lists a few hundred thousand clones, 80% to 85% of them singletons, with 1.5% in the top ten. What was sequenced was peripheral blood. These receptors came from a middle-aged woman who had recovered from COVID-19.

V and J are TRBV19 and TRBJ2-7; 15 positions agree with TRBD2. The V and J ends lost 3 bases and 4 bases, in that order; junction bases with no gene match: 1. The germline CDR1 and CDR2 sequences are LNHDA and SQIVND (reference sequence). The CDR3 is 15 residues long. The CDR3 protein is CASSMGLAGGYEQYF. The CDR3 DNA follows: TGTGCCAGTAGTATGGGACTAGCGGGGGGATACGAGCAGTACTTC.

The genes are TRBV24-1 and TRBJ2-5; perhaps TRBD2 as D (6 bases). CDR1 is KGHDR, CDR2 SFDVKD, per germline. Trimming took 3 bases from V and 0 from J, leaving 10 bases between them. The CDR3 runs to 15 residues. CDR3 residues: CATSDAGGYQETQYF. The CDR3, as DNA: TGTGCCACCAGTGATGCCGGGGGATACCAAGAGACCCAGTACTTC.

The V and J genes are TRBV5-1 and TRBJ2-7; TRBD2 is a possible D gene (5 bases). The CDR3 has 15 amino acids. The ends were cut back, 4 bases at V and 2 bases at J, with 16 bases in the middle. The germline V gene encodes CDR1 SGHRS and CDR2 YFSETQ. Here the CDR3 reads CASSPWVATTYEQYF. DNA of the CDR3: TGCGCCAGCAGCCCCTGGGTAGCGACTACCTACGAGCAGTACTTC.

The chain links TRBV6-5 to TRBJ1-5, with D tentatively TRBD1 (6 bases). The germline gives CDR1 MNHEY, CDR2 SVGAGI. CDR3 length: 13 amino acids. Deletions cut 6 bases from V and 6 bases from J, with 12 bases between. The CDR3 DNA follows: TGTGCCAGCAGGGCAGGGGAACGTCAGCCCCAGCATTTT. Its protein product is CASRAGERQPQHF.

The CDR3 DNA follows: TGTGCCAGCAGCTTAGACCTAGGTCATAATTCACCCCTCCACTTT. Residues: CASSLDLGHNSPLHF. This sequence joins TRBV7-8 and TRBJ1-6; D remains unclear. The CDR3 consists of 15 residues. Trimming took off 1 base at V and 5 bases at J, with 9 bases between the two ends. Per germline, CDR1 SGHVS and CDR2 FQNEAQ.

The CDR3 loop is CASSSQDREAPLHF. As DNA, the CDR3 is TGTGCCAGCAGTTCTCAGGACAGGGAGGCACCCCTCCACTTT. This chain uses TRBV28 with TRBJ1-6; 8 bases agree with TRBD1. Germline V gene sequence: CDR1 MDHEN, CDR2 SYDVKM. The CDR3 is made up of 14 amino acids. The V and J ends lost 4 bases and 11 bases, in that order; junction bases with no gene match: 7.

This clone was picked up one time. The chain uses TRBV10-3 and TRBJ1-2; 12 bases agree with TRBD1. The CDR3 sequence is 16 residues long. Germline CDR1 reads ENHRY; CDR2 reads SYGVKD. With 11 bases clipped from V and 4 bases from J, the junction kept 14 bases outside the gene matches. The chain's CDR3 is CAHKEGQGAPSYGYTF. Here the CDR3 DNA reads TGTGCCCATAAAGAGGGACAGGGGGCGCCGAGCTATGGCTACACCTTC.

The rearrangement joins TRBV6-5 to TRBJ1-1; D possibly corresponds to TRBD1 (5 bases). CDR3 length equals 16 residues. Germline CDR1 MNHEY, CDR2 SVGAGI. With 0 bases removed from V and 0 bases from J, the gap between germline ends came to 11 bases. CDR3 amino acids: CASSYSTTDMNTEAFF. The CDR3 nucleotides read TGTGCCAGCAGTTACTCGACGACAGACATGAACACTGAAGCTTTCTTT.

The sample holds one count of this clone. V usage is TRBV28 and J usage is TRBJ1-2, with 11 bases identical to TRBD1. The V and J ends lost 2 bases and 3 bases, in that order; junction bases with no gene match: 5. This CDR3 spans 16 amino acids. Germline V gene sequence: CDR1 MDHEN, CDR2 SYDVKM. This CDR3 is CASSLVGTGGDYGYTF. The CDR3 nucleotides are TGTGCCAGCAGTTTAGTCGGGACAGGGGGGGACTATGGCTACACCTTC.

The CDR3 reads CASSLEGTSGPYSNQPQHF. Here the CDR3 DNA reads TGTGCCAGCAGCTTGGAGGGGACATCGGGGCCCTATAGCAATCAGCCCCAGCATTTT. The chain combines TRBV5-8 with TRBJ1-5, with D perhaps matching TRBD1 (6 bases). The CDR3 extends over 19 amino acids. Germline V gene data show CDR1 as SGHTS and CDR2 as YDEGEE. V lost 0 bases and J 0 bases, leaving 19 bases between the germline ends. Variable domain in full (rest from reference TRBV5-8 and TRBJ1-5): EAGVTQSPTHLIKTRGQQATLRCSPISGHTSVYWYQQALGLGLQFLLWYDEGEERNRGNFPPRFSGRQFPNYSSELNVNALELEDSALYLCASSLEGTSGPYSNQPQHFGDGTRLSIL.

V and J are TRBV6-1 and TRBJ2-5, with 10 bases lining up with TRBD2. The CDR3 is 18 residues long. Germline trimming cut 2 bases from V and 4 bases from J; bases unmatched to any gene: 13. Germline V gene data show CDR1 as MNHNS and CDR2 as SASEGT. The CDR3 DNA sequence: TGTGCCAGCAGTGAAATGGCTAGCGGGGGCGCCAGGGGAGAGACCCAGTACTTC. This sequence encodes CASSEMASGGARGETQYF.

This clone came up once. V and J are TRBV5-5 and TRBJ1-5, with D hard to call. Looked up from germline, CDR1 is SGHKS and CDR2 is YYEKEE (reference sequence). The V end lost 5 bases, the J end lost 2 bases, and 8 bases lay between the germline ends. The CDR3 loop spans 13 amino acids. The CDR3 nucleotides are TGTGCCAGCAGTGAGGGCGGCAATCAGCCCCAGCATTTT. Its protein is CASSEGGNQPQHF.

Here the CDR3 reads CASSPPQGIGGYTF. The CDR3 DNA sequence: TGTGCCAGCTCACCACCTCAGGGGATCGGCGGCTACACCTTC. This rearrangement joins TRBV18 to TRBJ1-2; a weak D match, TRBD1 (6 bases). Germline CDR1 reads KGHSH; CDR2 reads LQKENI. Trimming removed 0 bases at V and 8 bases at J, with 13 bases between. The CDR3 has 14 amino acids.

This chain uses TRBV21-1 with TRBJ2-3; the table's TRBD2 call for D was not verified on the DNA. TRBV21-1 is a listed pseudogene. This CDR3 is 14 amino acids long. CDR3 sequence (DNA): TGTGCCAGCAGCAAAGCGGACTGCACAGATACGCAGTATTTT. Translating it yields CASSKADCTDTQYF.

The gene calls are TRBV2 and TRBJ1-6, with D possibly TRBD1 on 5 matching bases. The germline V gene has CDR1 SNHLY and CDR2 FYNNEI. This CDR3 has 13 amino acids. Trimming left V 5 bases short and J 6 bases short, with 8 bases between. The CDR3 nucleotides are TGTGCCAGCAGTCGGGACTTTAATTCACCCCTCCACTTT. It codes for CASSRDFNSPLHF.

V is TRBV5-1 and J is TRBJ2-4; TRBD1 agrees at 10 bases. J gave up 8 bases and V 3 bases, and 5 bases lay outside the gene matches. CDR3 length: 14 amino acids. CDR1 and CDR2 (germline): SGHRS, YFSETQ. The CDR3 sequence: CASSWGQGRDIQYF. CDR3 DNA sequence: TGCGCCAGCAGCTGGGGACAGGGGCGGGACATTCAGTACTTC.

The rearrangement joins TRBV24-1 to TRBJ2-7, with 8 bases fitting TRBD1. The CDR3 extends over 14 amino acids. In germline, CDR1 is KGHDR, CDR2 SFDVKD. The ends lost 2 bases at V and 3 bases at J; junction bases unmatched: 2. The CDR3 here is CATSDSDRDYEQYF. The CDR3 DNA is TGTGCCACCAGTGATTCGGACAGGGACTACGAGCAGTACTTC.

V is TRBV18 and J is TRBJ1-3; 8 bases match TRBD1. V dropped 2 bases and J dropped 0; count of bases not matched to a gene: 3. CDR1 and CDR2 (germline): KGHSH, LQKENI. The CDR3 loop spans 16 amino acids. This chain's CDR3 is CASSPTGTGSGNTIYF. Here the CDR3 DNA reads TGTGCCAGCTCACCAACCGGGACAGGCTCTGGAAACACCATATATTTT.

This clone was counted only a few times. The chain couples TRBV30 to TRBJ2-2; D call uncertain. The V gene's germline CDR1 is GTSNPN and CDR2 SVGIG (reference sequence). The CDR3 runs 14 residues. V was clipped by 3 bases and J by 3 bases, with 11 bases between them. CDR3 sequence: CAWRRSLDTGELFF. The CDR3 DNA reads as TGTGCCTGGAGGCGGTCTTTAGACACCGGGGAGCTGTTTTTT.

The J gene is TRBJ2-6, the V gene TRBV2, with D perhaps TRBD1 (5 bases). This CDR3 is 16 amino acids long. With 6 bases removed from V and 2 bases from J, the gap between germline ends came to 14 bases. Germline assignment: CDR1 SNHLY and CDR2 FYNNEI. CDR3 sequence (DNA): TGTGCCAGCAGCTTCGTCAGGGTGGCTGGGGCCAACGTCCTGACTTTC. It specifies CASSFVRVAGANVLTF.

The chain has TRBV18 and TRBJ1-3; D is uncertain. There are 17 residues in the CDR3. V lost 6 bases and J lost 0, with 18 bases in between. CDR1 KGHSH and CDR2 LQKENI come from the germline V gene. CDR3 sequence (DNA): TGTGCCAGCTCGACAAGAGTCTCCGGGAGCTCTGGAAACACCATATATTTT. It translates to CASSTRVSGSSGNTIYF.

On this clone: Additional DNA sequences in this sample encode the identical CDR3. In DNA form, the CDR3 reads TGCGCCAGCAGCTCACAGGGCGGGAACACTGAAGCTTTCTTT. Protein product: CASSSQGGNTEAFF. V is TRBV5-1 and J is TRBJ1-1; tentatively, D is TRBD1 (6 bases). The germline CDR1 and CDR2 sequences are SGHRS and YFSETQ. CDR3 length equals 14 residues. V was cut by 3 bases and J by 1 base, with 10 bases left in between.

The chain uses TRBV6-6 and TRBJ2-2, with 7 nucleotides matching TRBD2. Germline V lookup: CDR1 MNHNY, CDR2 SVGAGI (reference sequence). The CDR3 has 15 residues. V dropped 3 bases and J dropped 4; count of bases not matched to a gene: 5. The CDR3 DNA sequence: TGTGCCAGCAGTTATAACTGGGGGGGCACCGGGGAGCTGTTTTTT. Translated: CASSYNWGGTGELFF.

This clone was recorded once. The V call is TRBV6-5, the J call TRBJ2-7, with unresolved D. The CDR3 is 13 amino acids. Germline V gene sequence: CDR1 MNHEY, CDR2 SVGAGI. The V gene lost 6 bases and the J gene lost 3 bases, with 12 bases spanning the gap. The CDR3, as DNA: TGTGCCAGCAGATCCTCGGGTAGCTACGAGCAGTACTTC. Protein sequence: CASRSSGSYEQYF.

CDR3 sequence (DNA): TGTGCCAGCAGCCAGCCGGGACAGGGGGCAGGTGGCTACACCTTC. Its protein is CASSQPGQGAGGYTF. V gene TRBV14 combines with J gene TRBJ1-2; 12 positions agree with TRBD1. CDR3 length: 15 residues. The V and J ends lost 3 bases and 7 bases, in that order; junction bases with no gene match: 6. The germline gives CDR1 SGHDN, CDR2 FVKESK.

V usage is TRBV6-5 and J usage is TRBJ2-5; D perhaps matches TRBD1 (7 bases). Germline lookup yields CDR1 MNHEY and CDR2 SVGAGI. V lost 2 bases and J lost 3, with 10 bases in between. There are 14 residues in the CDR3. The CDR3 region is CASSYTRGEETQYF. The CDR3 DNA reads as TGTGCCAGCAGTTACACCAGGGGGGAAGAGACCCAGTACTTC.

CDR3 nucleotide sequence: TGTGCCAGCGCACGTCGGGGGAACCAAGAGACCCAGTACTTC. This gives the protein CASARRGNQETQYF. The chain combines TRBV13 with TRBJ2-5; a weak D match, TRBD2 (6 bases). Germline V gene sequence: CDR1 PRHDT, CDR2 FYEKMQ (reference sequence). The CDR3 is 14 amino acids. Trimming removed 8 bases from V and 0 bases from J, with 13 bases in between.

The chain combines TRBV27 with TRBJ1-1, with unresolved D. The V gene's germline CDR1 is MNHEY and CDR2 SMNVEV (reference sequence). This CDR3 spans 14 amino acids. Between the trimmed V and J ends, which lost 10 bases and 0 bases, there was a span of 15 bases. CDR3 sequence reads: CATKAATVNTEAFF. The DNA of the CDR3 is TGTGCCACAAAAGCAGCTACAGTGAACACTGAAGCTTTCTTT.

The chain combines TRBV19 with TRBJ1-5, with D hard to call. Trimming left V 3 bases short and J 0 bases short, with 6 bases between. The CDR3 runs 14 residues. The germline CDR1 and CDR2 sequences are LNHDA and SQIVND (reference sequence). The CDR3 is CASSIHYSNQPQHF. Here the CDR3 DNA reads TGTGCCAGTAGTATCCACTATAGCAATCAGCCCCAGCATTTT.

The rearrangement links TRBV2 to TRBJ1-1, with D unresolved. Trimming pared 7 bases from V and 6 bases from J, leaving 15 bases between. CDR1 SNHLY and CDR2 FYNNEI come from the germline V gene. This CDR3 comprises 13 residues. CDR3 in DNA: TGTGCCAGCACCTCCTGGGAGGGCTCTGAAGCTTTCTTT. Its protein is CASTSWEGSEAFF.

For the CDR3, the DNA is TGTGCCATCAGTGACTCTACAGGGGGCCCTTCACCCCTCCACTTT. Translated, it gives CAISDSTGGPSPLHF. The chain uses TRBV10-3 and TRBJ1-6, with TRBD1 identical over 9 bases. In germline, CDR1 is ENHRY, CDR2 SYGVKD. V gave up 3 bases and J gave up 9 bases; unmatched junction bases: 6. The CDR3 spans 15 residues.